This TCR beta chain was recovered during a study of radiotherapy plus CTLA-4 blockade in lung cancer. Study information: Objective responses were recorded in more than 15% of patients, with disease control recorded in approximately 34%. Study-level points and caveats: Among blood TCR repertoires after radiotherapy plus ipilimumab, tumor-derived clones expanded. The authors reported that early blood T cell clone dynamics, with interferon-beta, best predicted response.

Method: immunoSEQ multiplex PCR; TCRdb's copy keeps in-frame clones and lacks some. The sample includes over 14,000 clones, about 90% of them seen just once. The CDR3 extends over 13 amino acids. CDR1 is MNHEY and CDR2 is SMNVEV in the germline V gene (reference sequence). Deletions cut 2 bases from V and 5 bases from J, with 9 bases between. As for this clone: Its target is unknown.

CTLA-4 blockade with ipilimumab, together with focal radiation, was given to patients with chemo-refractory metastatic non-small-cell lung cancer. This receptor was identified in a human donor with non-small cell lung cancer that progressed on radiotherapy plus ipilimumab. Some clones in this sample may be carry-over from other donors' samples. Sequenced here: peripheral blood, sampled from a patient treated with radiotherapy plus ipilimumab. V is TRBV27 and J is TRBJ2-5; D remains unclear. Here the CDR3 DNA reads TGTGCCAGCAGTTTAGATTACGAGGAGACCCAGTACTTC. As protein: CASSLDYEETQYF.